The next 27 T cell receptor beta chains were all read from a single sample in a study of T cells in Graves' hyperthyroidism and ophthalmopathy. What was amplified from RNA transcripts were TCR beta CDR3 regions. The study used the HTBI primer set for a first-round RT-PCR of the TCR CDR3. TCRdb independently ran MiXCR on the multiplex PCR reads; one entry per CDR3 protein. The sample holds about 720,000 distinct CDR3 sequences, 15% to 20% seen once. The sample taken for sequencing was blood. These receptors all come from a woman aged 50 to 60 with Graves' hyperthyroidism that later progressed to Graves' ophthalmopathy.

This clonotype has more than one count but fewer than ten. As DNA, the CDR3 is TGTGCCAGCAGTTACGACAGGATCAACACAGATACGCAGTATTTT. This codes for CASSYDRINTDTQYF. The V and J genes are TRBV6-2 or TRBV6-3 and TRBJ2-3; TRBD1 might be the D (6 bases). Germline V gives CDR1 MNHEY, CDR2 SVGEGT. This CDR3 has 15 amino acids. V was trimmed by 2 bases and J by 2 bases, leaving 11 bases between them.

This clonotype occurred a few times. The CDR3 loop is CASSVGGWMNTEAFF. CDR3 DNA sequence: TGTGCCAGCAGCGTAGGTGGTTGGATGAACACTGAAGCTTTCTTT. This chain uses TRBV9 with TRBJ1-1; D is ambiguous. The ends were cut back, 0 bases at V and 0 bases at J, with 9 bases in the middle. Germline V gives CDR1 SGDLS, CDR2 YYNGEE. The CDR3 length is 15 residues.

This clonotype was detected only a few times. The chain employs TRBV3-1 and TRBJ2-1; the D is unclear. The V gene's germline CDR1 is LGHDT and CDR2 YNNKEL (reference sequence). The CDR3 runs 16 residues. V lost 4 bases and J lost 6, with 19 bases in between. Here the CDR3 DNA reads TGTGCCAGCAGCCGAGATATTTCAACACTGGGCAATGAGCAGTTCTTC. Translated: CASSRDISTLGNEQFF.

The chain links TRBV6-2 or TRBV6-3 to TRBJ2-2; TRBD2 might be the D (6 bases). Germline CDR1 reads MNHEY; CDR2 reads SVGEGT. The V end lost 6 bases, the J end lost 3 bases, and 14 bases lay between the germline ends. The CDR3 sequence is 15 residues long. The CDR3, as DNA: TGTGCCAGCAGCGGGGCAGGAGGGTACACCGGGGAGCTGTTTTTT. It yields the protein CASSGAGGYTGELFF.

This clonotype was counted between two and nine times. The chain combines TRBV5-1 with TRBJ1-1; TRBD1 matches at 7 bases. V was clipped by 4 bases and J by 0 bases; unmatched bases: 12. The CDR3 consists of 17 residues. Germline lookup yields CDR1 SGHRS and CDR2 YFSETQ. Here the CDR3 reads CASSGGTAAIMNTEAFF. CDR3 bases: TGCGCCAGCAGCGGCGGGACAGCGGCGATCATGAACACTGAAGCTTTCTTT.

As for this clonotype: One base away lies a much larger clone, so this may be a sequencing read error. The V gene is TRBV6-1, the J gene TRBJ2-1; 10 bases fit TRBD2. The CDR3 has 15 residues. The germline gives CDR1 MNHNS, CDR2 SASEGT. In DNA form, the CDR3 reads TGTGCCAGCAGCCCCGGACTAGCGGCTAACAATGAGCAGTCCTTC. Protein: CASSPGLAANNEQSF.

This rearrangement joins TRBV27 to TRBJ1-2; the match to TRBD1 covers 7 bases. After removal of 8 bases from V and 7 bases from J, the junction contained 7 bases not matched to a gene. The CDR3 sequence is 12 residues long. CDR1 and CDR2 (germline): MNHEY, SMNVEV (reference sequence). CDR3 nucleotide sequence: TGTGCCAGCCGGGACAGAGGGGTTGGCTACACCTTC. Amino acids: CASRDRGVGYTF.

This clonotype was observed at least ten times. The CDR3 is CSARSALAGFSEQYF. The CDR3 DNA follows: TGCAGTGCTAGATCGGCACTAGCGGGGTTCAGCGAGCAGTACTTC. The V call is TRBV20-1, the J call TRBJ2-7; 10 bases line up with TRBD2. The CDR3 is made up of 15 amino acids. Germline CDR1 and CDR2: DFQATT and SNEGSKA (reference sequence). The trim removed 2 bases at V and 6 bases at J, leaving 10 bases unmatched.

The table lists this clonotype with a few counts. J is TRBJ2-1 and V is TRBV7-2; the D gene is possibly TRBD1 (5 bases). The CDR3 loop spans 13 amino acids. V lost 1 base to trimming and J lost 9 bases, with 10 bases between them. Germline V gene data show CDR1 as SGHTA and CDR2 as FQGNSA. CDR3: CASSLGQGTEQFF. The CDR3 DNA is TGTGCCAGCAGCTTAGGTCAGGGAACTGAGCAGTTCTTC.

This clonotype was seen a few times. CDR3 bases: TGCGCCAGCAGCCAAGATCCCGGGGGCCCGGGGAATGAGCAGTTCTTC. This encodes CASSQDPGGPGNEQFF. The rearrangement uses TRBV4-1 and TRBJ2-1; perhaps D is TRBD1 or TRBD2 (6 bases each). Germline values: CDR1 MGHRA, CDR2 YSYEKL. The CDR3 totals 16 residues. Trimming took off 0 bases at V and 7 bases at J, with 16 bases between the two ends.

About this clonotype itself: One end of the junction does not line up with germline, which may come from a read error. This sequence joins TRBV7-7 and TRBJ2-2, with TRBD1 identical over 8 bases. The CDR3 covers 15 residues. The germline gives CDR1 SSHAT, CDR2 FNYEAQ (reference sequence). This CDR3 is CASSRAGTGTGELFF. Written as DNA, the CDR3 is TGTGCTAGCAGCAGAGCCGGGACAGGCACCGGGGAGCTGTTTTTT. The variable domain in full, with the rest retrieved from reference TRBV7-7 and TRBJ2-2, is GAGVSQSPRYKVTKRGQDVTLRCDPISSHATLYWYQQALGQGPEFLTYFNYEAQPDKSGLPSDRFSAERPEGSISTLTIQRTEQRDSAMYRCASSRAGTGTGELFFGEGSRLTVL.

The chain joins TRBV5-1 to TRBJ1-2, with no clear D. The CDR3 is 15 residues long. Germline CDR1 and CDR2: SGHRS and YFSETQ. Between the trimmed V and J ends, which lost 4 bases and 2 bases, there was a span of 15 bases. The CDR3 sequence is CASSPISRANYGYTF. The CDR3 DNA reads as TGCGCCAGCAGCCCCATTTCACGTGCGAACTATGGCTACACCTTC.

This clonotype was detected ten times or more. The J gene is TRBJ1-5, the V gene TRBV12-3 or TRBV12-4; weak D call: TRBD1 (6 bases). The CDR3 sequence is 16 residues long. Trimming shortened V by 3 bases and J by 2 bases, and 14 bases separated the two germline ends. CDR3 sequence reads: CASSFNWGQGNQPQHF. As DNA, the CDR3 is TGTGCCAGCAGTTTCAATTGGGGGCAGGGCAATCAGCCCCAGCATTTT.

This clonotype was counted a few times. The genes are TRBV27 and TRBJ2-1; D is ambiguous. CDR1 is MNHEY, CDR2 SMNVEV, per germline (reference sequence). The CDR3 spans 13 residues. V dropped 3 bases and J dropped 7 bases, with 10 bases sitting between them. The DNA for the CDR3 is TGTGCCAGCAGTTTGCTAGACTTGAATGAGCAGTTCTTC. Translation gives CASSLLDLNEQFF.

With respect to this clonotype: A much larger clonotype is one base distant, so this may be a read error. Because it lacks the conserved phenylalanine or tryptophan at the end, this CDR3 is likely a read error. The chain is built from TRBV27 and TRBJ1-1; the D gene is possibly TRBD1 (6 bases). Germline CDR1 and CDR2: MNHEY and SMNVEV (reference sequence). V lost 6 bases and J lost 4, with 15 bases in between. The CDR3 length is 14 residues. The CDR3 sequence: CASSSEGVGTEAFS. The CDR3 DNA sequence: TGTGCCAGCAGCTCTGAGGGGGTTGGCACTGAAGCTTTCTCT.

The gene calls are TRBV12-3 or TRBV12-4 and TRBJ2-5; 11 positions agree with TRBD2. The CDR3 extends over 16 amino acids. Losses at the gene ends were 5 bases for V and 1 base for J; bases not matched to a gene: 6. The CDR3 region is CASSARGTSGQETQYF. The CDR3 coding sequence is TGTGCCAGCAGTGCCCGGGGGACTAGCGGCCAAGAGACCCAGTACTTC.

This clonotype was picked up many times. This chain connects TRBV3-1 to TRBJ2-3; D unresolved. The V gene's germline CDR1 is LGHDT and CDR2 YNNKEL (reference sequence). The CDR3 runs 12 residues. V was cut by 3 bases and J by 4 bases, with 5 bases left in between. The CDR3 sequence is CASSHLADTQYF. In DNA, the CDR3 is TGTGCCAGCAGCCATCTCGCAGATACGCAGTATTTT.

This clonotype was observed at least ten times. V usage is TRBV5-1 and J usage is TRBJ2-3, with TRBD2 matching over 10 bases. This CDR3 contains 15 residues. Germline V lookup: CDR1 SGHRS, CDR2 YFSETQ. Unmatched junction bases numbered 4, after V lost 2 bases and J lost 4 bases. The CDR3 spells CASSFQRGGPDTQYF. The DNA for the CDR3 is TGCGCCAGCAGCTTCCAGCGGGGGGGCCCAGATACGCAGTATTTT.

About this clonotype itself: This is likely a read error, given that the CDR3 carries no conserved phenylalanine or tryptophan at its end. The CDR3 reads CASSFRGADTEAFL. The CDR3 DNA follows: TGCGCCAGCAGCTTTCGAGGGGCAGACACTGAAGCTTTCCTT. The J gene is TRBJ1-1, the V gene TRBV5-1; D is possibly TRBD1 (5 bases). The CDR3 has 14 residues. Germline V CDR1 and CDR2: SGHRS, YFSETQ. The ends were cut back, 2 bases at V and 3 bases at J, with 11 bases in the middle.

The V and J genes are TRBV6-1 and TRBJ1-2, with D uncertain. The germline gives CDR1 MNHNS, CDR2 SASEGT. CDR3 size: 13 residues. V was pared by 2 bases and J by 5 bases, with 9 bases between. CDR3 DNA: TGTGCCAGCAGTGAATCGAGAACATATGGCTACACCTTC. Translation: CASSESRTYGYTF.

This clonotype was found a few times. The gene calls are TRBV9 and TRBJ1-6, with D unclear. With 4 bases removed from V and 0 bases from J, the gap between germline ends came to 20 bases. Germline V CDR1 and CDR2: SGDLS, YYNGEE. The CDR3 runs 19 residues. CDR3 amino acids: CASSSQGGRPSSYNSPLHF. CDR3 sequence (DNA): TGTGCCAGCAGCTCCCAAGGCGGGCGACCAAGCTCCTATAATTCACCCCTCCACTTT.

This chain joins TRBV27 and TRBJ1-2; D not certain. Per germline, CDR1 MNHEY and CDR2 SMNVEV (reference sequence). CDR3 length: 15 amino acids. The V end was cut by 4 bases, the J end by 1 base, with 13 bases between. The CDR3 bases are TGTGCCAGCAGTTCTACAAGAAACTTTAACTATGGCTACACCTTC. This encodes CASSSTRNFNYGYTF.

This clonotype was detected once. This may be a read error: a much more frequent sequence differs by one nucleotide. The chain recombines TRBV20-1 with TRBJ1-1, with 7 bases matching TRBD1. Germline assignment: CDR1 DFQATT and CDR2 SNEGSKA (reference sequence). Unmatched junction bases numbered 10, after V lost 6 bases and J lost 0 bases. This CDR3 spans 15 amino acids. In DNA, the CDR3 is TGCAGTGCCGCTGGACAGGAACTCATGAACACTGAAGCTTTCTTT. Translation: CSAAGQELMNTEAFF.

This clonotype was recorded a few times. A single base separates this from a much larger clone, so it may be a read error. The chain joins TRBV2 to TRBJ2-3; 9 nucleotides match TRBD2. CDR3 length equals 17 residues. Germline assignment: CDR1 SNHLY and CDR2 FYNNEI. The CDR3 loop reads CAGSDRLAGPSTDTQYF. CDR3 coding DNA: TGTGCCGGCAGTGATCGGCTAGCGGGACCAAGCACAGATACGCAGTATTTT.

This clonotype occurred many times. This rearrangement joins TRBV10-3 to TRBJ1-1, with 7 bases identical to TRBD1. Losses at the gene ends were 1 base for V and 0 bases for J; bases not matched to a gene: 2. The CDR3 sequence is 15 residues long. CDR1 and CDR2 (germline): ENHRY, SYGVKD. The CDR3 DNA is TGTGCCATCAGTGAGTTGGGACAGATGAACACTGAAGCTTTCTTT. It codes for CAISELGQMNTEAFF.

The chain has TRBV5-1 and TRBJ2-3; perhaps TRBD1 as D (6 bases). This CDR3 is built from 15 residues. With 4 bases removed from V and 2 bases from J, the gap between germline ends came to 14 bases. Germline loops: CDR1 SGHRS, CDR2 YFSETQ. DNA for the CDR3: TGCGCCAGCAGCCGAGGACAGCACCACACAGATACGCAGTATTTT. It yields the protein CASSRGQHHTDTQYF.

The genes are TRBV20-1 and TRBJ2-7; 9 nucleotides match TRBD1. CDR1 and CDR2 (germline): DFQATT, SNEGSKA (reference sequence). V dropped 6 bases and J dropped 2; count of bases not matched to a gene: 11. CDR3 size: 15 residues. The CDR3 bases are TGCAGTGCCAGAAAAGACAGGGGGAGGGCCTACGAGCAGTACTTC. Translating it yields CSARKDRGRAYEQYF.